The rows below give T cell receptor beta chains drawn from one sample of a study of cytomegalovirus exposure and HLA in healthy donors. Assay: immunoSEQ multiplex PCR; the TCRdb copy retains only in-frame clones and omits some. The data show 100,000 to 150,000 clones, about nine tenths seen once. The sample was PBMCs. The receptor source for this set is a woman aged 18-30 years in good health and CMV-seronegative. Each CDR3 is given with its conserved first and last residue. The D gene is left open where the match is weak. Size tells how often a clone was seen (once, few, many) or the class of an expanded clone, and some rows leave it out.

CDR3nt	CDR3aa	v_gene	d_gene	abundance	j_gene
TGCGCCAGCAGCGAAGGACAGAGTTACGAGCAGTACTTC	CASSEGQSYEQYF	TRBV4-1	NA	few	TRBJ2-7
TGTGCCAGCTCACCAGAATCGGGGTTGGGGAATCAGCCCCAGCATTTT	CASSPESGLGNQPQHF	TRBV18	NA	NA	TRBJ1-5
TGTGCCAGTACCGTGGACATGGGCTCAGGGGATACGCAGTATTTT	CASTVDMGSGDTQYF	TRBV19	NA	once	TRBJ2-3
TGCGCCAGCAGTTCCGGGACAGGGTCCTACGAGCAGTACTTC	CASSSGTGSYEQYF	TRBV5-1	TRBD1	NA	TRBJ2-7
TGTGCCAGCAGTTACTCGTCCCAGGGGAATGGCTACACCTTC	CASSYSSQGNGYTF	TRBV6-6	NA	NA	TRBJ1-2
TGTGCCAGCAGTGAAAACTTATGGGGGCGGATGGTCGAGGCTTTCTTT	CASSENLWGRMVEAFF	TRBV6-1	NA	NA	TRBJ1-1
TGCGCCAGCAGCCCCGGGACAGGGGGATACGAGCAGTACTTC	CASSPGTGGYEQYF	TRBV5-1	TRBD1	NA	TRBJ2-7
TGTGCCAGCAGCTCATCTTGGGGCTGGGGCGGGGTACAGGACGAGCAGTACTTC	CASSSSWGWGGVQDEQYF	TRBV11-1	NA	NA	TRBJ2-7
TGTGCCAGCTCACCAGGCGAGGGTAACGAGCAGTACTTC	CASSPGEGNEQYF	TRBV18	NA	NA	TRBJ2-7
TGTGCCACCAGCAGAGACCGGGGTCTGAACACTGAAGCTTTCTTT	CATSRDRGLNTEAFF	TRBV15	NA	NA	TRBJ1-1
TGTGCCAGCAGCGTAGACAGGGGGCGCCGGGAGACCCAGTACTTC	CASSVDRGRRETQYF	TRBV9	TRBD1	NA	TRBJ2-5
TGTGCCAGCAGCTACGGGACTGCTGTCGGGGAGCTGTTTTTT	CASSYGTAVGELFF	TRBV11-3	NA	NA	TRBJ2-2
TGTGCCAGTAGTGTCGAGCGGGGCACAGATACGCAGTATTTT	CASSVERGTDTQYF	TRBV19	NA	NA	TRBJ2-3
TGTGCCAGCAGTTTCGTATTCGGCGGGAGGGTTAGAACAGATACGCAGTATTTT	CASSFVFGGRVRTDTQYF	TRBV28	TRBD2	NA	TRBJ2-3
TGCGCCAGCAGCCAAGTGGGGAGGTGGAGGGGCTACGAGCAGTACTTC	CASSQVGRWRGYEQYF	TRBV4-1	NA	NA	TRBJ2-7
TGTGCCAGCACTGCGGGGAAGACTGACTATGGCTACACCTTC	CASTAGKTDYGYTF	TRBV28	NA	NA	TRBJ1-2
TGTGCCAGCAGTTGGACTCTACAGGGCTATGGCTACACCTTC	CASSWTLQGYGYTF	TRBV6-5	NA	NA	TRBJ1-2
TGCGCCAGCAGTGATACTAACCCGGGAGAGACCCAGTACTTC	CASSDTNPGETQYF	TRBV10-2	NA	NA	TRBJ2-5
TGTGCCAGCAGTTCCCGGGACTCCGACGAGCAGTACTTC	CASSSRDSDEQYF	TRBV6-5	NA	few	TRBJ2-7
TGCGCCAGCAGCCAACTAGCGGGAGCCTACGAGCAGTACTTC	CASSQLAGAYEQYF	TRBV4-1	TRBD2	NA	TRBJ2-7
TGTGCCAGTAGGGCAGGGGGCGCGAGCGGGCCGTTCTACAATGAGCAGTTCTTC	CASRAGGASGPFYNEQFF	TRBV19	TRBD1	NA	TRBJ2-1
TGCGCCAGCAGCCAGGGACAGGGACCTTCTAACTATGGCTACACCTTC	CASSQGQGPSNYGYTF	TRBV4-1	TRBD1	NA	TRBJ1-2
TGTGCCAGCAGCGCCATGCGGGAGGGATACAATGAGCAGTTCTTC	CASSAMREGYNEQFF	TRBV9	TRBD2	NA	TRBJ2-1
TGTGCCAGCAGCTTATTGGTCCAGAGCACAGATACGCAGTATTTT	CASSLLVQSTDTQYF	TRBV7-2	NA	NA	TRBJ2-3
TGTGCCAGCAGGGAATCGGGACAGCCCACCGGGGAGCTGTTTTTT	CASRESGQPTGELFF	TRBV6-1	TRBD1	NA	TRBJ2-2
TGTGCCAGCAGCTTATCTAATGTGGGGGAGGGCTACGAGCAGTACTTC	CASSLSNVGEGYEQYF	TRBV7-2	TRBD2	NA	TRBJ2-7
TGTGCCAGCAGGACTGCTACGTACCAAGAGACCCAGTACTTC	CASRTATYQETQYF	TRBV28	NA	NA	TRBJ2-5
TGTGCCAGCAGCTCCAGGGGGCTTGGCACAGATACGCAGTATTTT	CASSSRGLGTDTQYF	TRBV27	TRBD1	once	TRBJ2-3
TGTGCCAGTAGTATAGGGCGGGAGGGAGATACGCAGTATTTT	CASSIGREGDTQYF	TRBV19	TRBD2	NA	TRBJ2-3
TGTGCCAGCAGTATAGACTACTCCAATGAGCAGTTCTTC	CASSIDYSNEQFF	TRBV2	NA	few	TRBJ2-1
TGCGCCAGCAGCTTAGCGGTGAATGAAAAACTGTTTTTT	CASSLAVNEKLFF	TRBV5-1	NA	once	TRBJ1-4
TGTGCCATCAGTGGCGGGAGGGGCACAGATACGCAGTATTTT	CAISGGRGTDTQYF	TRBV10-3	TRBD2	NA	TRBJ2-3
TGCGCCAGCAGCCCGGGACTAGCGGGAGCATTGGGCACAGATACGCAGTATTTT	CASSPGLAGALGTDTQYF	TRBV5-1	TRBD2	NA	TRBJ2-3
TGCGCCACCAGAGTGGGCACCTCCTACGAGCAGTACTTC	CATRVGTSYEQYF	TRBV5-1	NA	few	TRBJ2-7
TGTGCCAGCAGCGTACTAGCGGGATATAACGAGCAGTACTTC	CASSVLAGYNEQYF	TRBV11-2	TRBD2	NA	TRBJ2-7
TGTGCCAGCAGCACTAGCGGGAGACGCACAGATACGCAGTATTTT	CASSTSGRRTDTQYF	TRBV11-2	TRBD2	NA	TRBJ2-3
TGTGCCAGCAGCCCGACAGGGACTAGCAACGATACGCAGTATTTT	CASSPTGTSNDTQYF	TRBV7-9	TRBD2	NA	TRBJ2-3
TGTGCCAGCAGCTTCTATTCCGGGAGGGCCAGCGGGGAGCTGTTTTTT	CASSFYSGRASGELFF	TRBV5-6	TRBD2	NA	TRBJ2-2
TGCGCCAGCAGCTACCCAGCGGGAGTGGGAGAGACCCAGTACTTC	CASSYPAGVGETQYF	TRBV5-1	TRBD2	once	TRBJ2-5
TGTGCCAGCAGGGTCGCGGGTTACGAGCAGTACTTC	CASRVAGYEQYF	TRBV2	NA	NA	TRBJ2-7
TGTGCCAGCAGCTGGTTCGCGGGATTCCAATACGAGCAGTACTTC	CASSWFAGFQYEQYF	TRBV7-6	NA	NA	TRBJ2-7
TGTGCCAGCAGTGACAACGGGAGCGGCTACACCTTC	CASSDNGSGYTF	TRBV6-4	NA	NA	TRBJ1-2
TGCGCCAGCAGCACACGCCGAGGGACTAGCGCGTACAATGAGCAGTTCTTC	CASSTRRGTSAYNEQFF	TRBV4-1	TRBD2	NA	TRBJ2-1
TGTGCCAGCAGCTTCCCAGGGGACAATGAGCAGTTCTTC	CASSFPGDNEQFF	TRBV5-6	NA	NA	TRBJ2-1
TGCGCCAGCAGCCCCCGACAGGGGACGAACACTGAAGCTTTCTTT	CASSPRQGTNTEAFF	TRBV4-1	TRBD1	NA	TRBJ1-1
TGCGCCAGCAGCGCGGGCCAGACGGGACTAGCGGGAGGTACAGATACGCAGTATTTT	CASSAGQTGLAGGTDTQYF	TRBV5-1	TRBD2	NA	TRBJ2-3
TGTGCCAGCAGCCCCCGACTAGCGGGAGCCTACGAGCAGTACTTC	CASSPRLAGAYEQYF	TRBV9	TRBD2	NA	TRBJ2-7